This T cell receptor (beta chain) appears in the sequencing data of a study of blood T cells in healthy people across ages. Combining a sample-barcoded 5' primer with a J-beta primer mix, a second PCR ran for about 6 to 11 cycles. TCRdb reprocessed the 5' RACE reads via MiXCR and lists one record per CDR3 protein. Counted here are about 640,000 distinct CDR3 sequences, roughly 50% occurring once; the ten biggest clones make up more than 35%. For every donor, a draw yielded about 10 milliliters of peripheral blood. CDR3 length equals 14 residues. V dropped 1 base and J dropped 7 bases, with 12 bases sitting between them. Germline V gene lookup returns CDR1 SGHRS and CDR2 YFSETQ.

This TCR derives from a man aged 60-69 years in good health. The sample taken for sequencing was blood. This chain joins TRBV5-1 and TRBJ2-1; D gene unclear. CDR3 region: CASSLRGSLNEQFF. CDR3 in DNA: TGCGCCAGCAGCTTGCGAGGTAGTCTGAATGAGCAGTTCTTC.